These 29 T cell receptor beta chains share one sample of origin, sequenced in a study of T cells in Graves' hyperthyroidism and ophthalmopathy. RNA transcripts gave rise to amplified TCR beta CDR3 regions. The HTBI set primed first-round TCR CDR3 RT-PCR. One entry per CDR3 protein results from TCRdb running MiXCR on the multiplex PCR reads. The sample shows over 700,000 distinct CDR3 sequences, 35% of them seen only once. Sequenced: blood. Every receptor here comes from a middle-aged woman with Graves' hyperthyroidism.

In the case of this clonotype: A much more abundant neighbour one base away suggests this may be a read error. The rearrangement uses TRBV20-1 and TRBJ2-7; 7 nucleotides align to TRBD2. Germline assignment: CDR1 DFQATT and CDR2 SNEGSKA (reference sequence). This CDR3 has 15 amino acids. The V segment lost 0 bases and the J segment 2 bases; nucleotides outside the gene matches: 7. This CDR3 reads CSARDLIAGTYEQYF. The CDR3 DNA is TGCAGTGCTAGAGATTTAATAGCGGGTACCTACGAGCAGTACTTC.

CDR3 protein: CASKPGGQGLYEQYF. CDR3 in DNA: TGTGCCAGTAAGCCAGGAGGACAGGGGTTATACGAGCAGTACTTC. The rearrangement joins TRBV19 to TRBJ2-7, with 9 positions matching TRBD1. The CDR3 sequence is 15 residues long. Germline values: CDR1 LNHDA, CDR2 SQIVND (reference sequence). Germline trimming cut 7 bases from V and 4 bases from J; bases unmatched to any gene: 11.

This clonotype was counted at least ten times. The rearrangement joins TRBV29-1 to TRBJ2-5; the D is unclear. CDR3 size: 12 residues. Germline assignment: CDR1 SQVTM and CDR2 ANQGSEA. V was clipped by 3 bases and J by 1 base, with 6 bases between them. This CDR3 reads CSVDGPQETQYF. The CDR3 nucleotides read TGCAGCGTTGACGGGCCCCAAGAGACCCAGTACTTC.

The chain couples TRBV20-1 to TRBJ2-3; TRBD2 matches 9 bases. Trimming cost V 5 bases and J 5 bases; bases outside gene matches: 11. CDR3 length equals 15 residues. Germline V CDR1 and CDR2: DFQATT, SNEGSKA (reference sequence). CDR3 region: CSAQKREEGEDTQYF. The CDR3 DNA sequence: TGCAGTGCTCAGAAGCGGGAGGAGGGGGAAGATACGCAGTATTTT.

The gene calls are TRBV2 and TRBJ1-5, with D unclear. CDR1 and CDR2 (germline): SNHLY, FYNNEI. This CDR3 is 14 amino acids long. V was trimmed by 6 bases and J by 7 bases, leaving 16 bases between them. This chain's CDR3 is CASRLGRMDQPQHF. In nucleotides, the CDR3 is TGTGCCAGCAGATTAGGCCGAATGGACCAGCCCCAGCATTTT.

This chain uses TRBV20-1 with TRBJ1-4; D ambiguous. The ends were cut back, 6 bases at V and 2 bases at J, with 13 bases in the middle. The germline gives CDR1 DFQATT, CDR2 SNEGSKA (reference sequence). The CDR3 is made up of 14 amino acids. CDR3 amino acids: CSAPDQRTNEKLFF. For the CDR3, the DNA is TGCAGTGCGCCCGATCAGAGGACTAATGAAAAACTGTTTTTT.

This clonotype has a count of ten or more. The chain is built from TRBV7-2 and TRBJ1-5; 9 nucleotides agree with TRBD1. CDR3 length equals 16 residues. The J segment lost 7 bases and the V segment lost 1 base, leaving 8 bases of the junction unmatched. The germline CDR1 and CDR2 sequences are SGHTA and FQGNSA. The CDR3 here is CASSLGGTGMGQPQHF. The CDR3 DNA reads as TGTGCCAGCAGCTTAGGAGGGACAGGGATGGGGCAGCCCCAGCATTTT. The full variable domain, rest sourced from reference TRBV7-2 and TRBJ1-5, is GAGVSQSPSNKVTEKGKDVELRCDPISGHTALYWYRQSLGQGLEFLIYFQGNSAPDKSGLPSDRFSAERTGGSVSTLTIQRTQQEDSAVYLCASSLGGTGMGQPQHFGDGTRLSIL.

This clonotype was counted at least ten times. The junction departs from the called germline gene at one end, perhaps through a read error. The chain employs TRBV12-3 or TRBV12-4 and TRBJ1-2; D call uncertain. The CDR3 runs 12 residues. CDR3 nucleotides: TGTGCCAGCAGCTCAGTCCGCTATCGCTACACCTTC. Its protein product is CASSSVRYRYTF.

As regards this clonotype: A read error is possible here, since a much larger clone lies one base away. V is TRBV9 and J is TRBJ1-4; no clear D gene. This CDR3 has 15 amino acids. CDR1 is SGDLS and CDR2 is YYNGEE in the germline V gene. The CDR3 DNA is TGTGCCAGCAACGTAGAGGCCAAACCGAATGAAAAACTGTTTTTT. It specifies CASNVEAKPNEKLFF.

As for this clonotype: A read error is possible here, since a much larger clone lies one base away. The CDR3 DNA reads TGTGCCAGCAGTAACAGGATGGACAGTCCTTGGCATTTT. Translating it yields CASSNRMDSPWHF. The rearrangement links TRBV6-5 to TRBJ1-5; tentative D call: TRBD1 (6 bases). The V end was cut by 5 bases, the J end by 15 bases, with 20 bases between. This CDR3 is 13 amino acids long. Germline CDR1 reads MNHEY; CDR2 reads SVGAGI.

The sample holds a few counts of this clonotype. The chain couples TRBV3-1 to TRBJ2-7; D perhaps matches TRBD2 (5 bases). Germline CDR1 LGHDT, CDR2 YNNKEL (reference sequence). This CDR3 has 12 residues. The V and J ends lost 7 bases and 7 bases respectively, with 14 bases between them. The CDR3: CASKTGSEEQYF. The CDR3 DNA is TGTGCCAGCAAGACGGGATCGGAAGAGCAGTACTTC.

The rearrangement uses TRBV7-2 and TRBJ1-2; the D is unclear. The CDR3 is made up of 15 amino acids. The germline V gene has CDR1 SGHTA and CDR2 FQGNSA. Trimming shortened V by 5 bases and J by 4 bases, and 17 bases separated the two germline ends. The CDR3 DNA is TGTGCCAGCAGCCTCACAACGGGGAAAGCCTATGGCTACACCTTC. Translating it yields CASSLTTGKAYGYTF.

This clonotype was observed at least ten times. This sequence joins TRBV2 and TRBJ1-2; D gene unclear. V was shortened by 2 bases and J by 6 bases, with 13 bases between the two germline ends. In germline, CDR1 is SNHLY, CDR2 FYNNEI. The CDR3 length is 14 residues. CDR3: CASSESRVSDGYTF. CDR3 nucleotides: TGTGCCAGCAGTGAATCTAGGGTATCGGATGGCTACACCTTC. Based on the CDR3 plus reference TRBV2 and TRBJ1-2, the full variable domain is EPEVTQTPSHQVTQMGQEVILRCVPISNHLYFYWYRQILGQKVEFLVSFYNNEISEKSEIFDDQFSVERPDGSNFTLKIRSTKLEDSAMYFCASSESRVSDGYTFGSGTRLTVV.

In its sample, this clonotype was seen many times. The chain combines TRBV20-1 with TRBJ2-6; D gene ambiguous. This CDR3 contains 16 residues. Trimming shortened V by 7 bases and J by 0 bases, and 16 bases separated the two germline ends. Germline CDR1 and CDR2: DFQATT and SNEGSKA (reference sequence). CDR3 sequence reads: CSVVRAESSGANVLTF. In DNA form, the CDR3 reads TGCAGTGTGGTCAGAGCAGAGAGCTCTGGGGCCAACGTCCTGACTTTC.

Many counts were recorded for this clonotype. The rearrangement joins TRBV28 to TRBJ2-7; D is undetermined. Trimming took off 2 bases at V and 3 bases at J, with 8 bases between the two ends. From germline, CDR1 is MDHEN and CDR2 SYDVKM. The CDR3 contains 13 residues. CDR3 sequence reads: CASSLGNLYEQYF. The CDR3 nucleotides read TGTGCCAGCAGTTTAGGCAATCTCTACGAGCAGTACTTC.

As for this clonotype: A much larger clone lies one base from this, so it may be a read error. This chain uses TRBV6-5 with TRBJ1-1, with D maybe TRBD1 (5 bases). Germline CDR1 reads MNHEY; CDR2 reads SVGAGI. This CDR3 comprises 13 residues. Here the CDR3 DNA reads TGTGCCAGCAGTTACTCGTCGGGGACTGAAGCTCTCTTT. This sequence encodes CASSYSSGTEALF.

The V call is TRBV5-1, the J call TRBJ2-7, with a weak D call TRBD1 (6 bases). The CDR3 length is 16 residues. V lost 4 bases to trimming and J lost 3 bases, with 20 bases between them. Germline values: CDR1 SGHRS, CDR2 YFSETQ. The CDR3 loop reads CASSQAGRGHNYEQYF. The DNA of the CDR3 is TGCGCCAGCAGCCAAGCAGGCAGGGGTCATAACTACGAGCAGTACTTC.

This rearrangement joins TRBV29-1 to TRBJ1-2, with a tentative D call TRBD1 (5 bases). The CDR3 totals 13 residues. Germline values: CDR1 SQVTM, CDR2 ANQGSEA. V was shortened by 6 bases and J by 3 bases, with 14 bases between the two germline ends. The CDR3, as DNA: TGCAGCGTCCGGCGGGGGGTTGACTATGGCTACACCTTC. It is translated as CSVRRGVDYGYTF. Using reference TRBV29-1 and TRBJ1-2 for the parts outside the CDR3, the full variable domain is SAVISQKPSRDICQRGTSLTIQCQVDSQVTMMFWYRQQPGQSLTLIATANQGSEATYESGFVIDKFPISRPNLTFSTLTVSNMSPEDSSIYLCSVRRGVDYGYTFGSGTRLTVV.

A few counts support this clonotype. The rearrangement uses TRBV5-5 and TRBJ2-7, with D tentatively TRBD1 (5 bases). V was shortened by 2 bases and J by 2 bases, with 11 bases between the two germline ends. The germline V gene encodes CDR1 SGHKS and CDR2 YYEKEE (reference sequence). The CDR3 length is 14 residues. For the CDR3, the DNA is TGTGCCAGCAGCTTATTTGGGGCGGCCTACGAGCAGTACTTC. It encodes CASSLFGAAYEQYF.

The chain has TRBV28 and TRBJ2-5; no definite D call. Germline V gene data show CDR1 as MDHEN and CDR2 as SYDVKM. The CDR3 sequence is 13 residues long. The V gene lost 2 bases and the J gene lost 5 bases, with 9 bases spanning the gap. CDR3 in amino acids: CASSLVSLETQYF. As DNA, the CDR3 is TGTGCCAGCAGTTTAGTATCCCTGGAGACCCAGTACTTC.

The chain uses TRBV7-2 and TRBJ2-7; the match to TRBD2 covers 8 bases. Germline loops: CDR1 SGHTA, CDR2 FQGNSA. J gave up 0 bases and V 5 bases, and 6 bases lay outside the gene matches. CDR3 size: 15 residues. DNA of the CDR3: TGTGCCAGCAGCACAAAGCGGGAGATCTCCTACGAGCAGTACTTC. Translated, it gives CASSTKREISYEQYF. The full variable domain, in which reference TRBV7-2 and TRBJ2-7 provide the parts outside the CDR3, is GAGVSQSPSNKVTEKGKDVELRCDPISGHTALYWYRQSLGQGLEFLIYFQGNSAPDKSGLPSDRFSAERTGGSVSTLTIQRTQQEDSAVYLCASSTKREISYEQYFGPGTRLTVT.

This clonotype has only a few counts. The chain is built from TRBV7-9 and TRBJ1-2; 9 nucleotides align to TRBD1. After removal of 2 bases from V and 6 bases from J, the junction contained 7 bases not matched to a gene. Germline lookup yields CDR1 SEHNR and CDR2 FQNEAQ (reference sequence). The CDR3 is made up of 15 amino acids. CDR3 protein: CASSLPGQGSNGYTF. CDR3 in DNA: TGTGCCAGCAGCTTACCGGGACAGGGATCAAATGGCTACACCTTC.

On this clonotype itself: A much bigger clone sits one base away, suggesting this may be a read error. Because it lacks the conserved phenylalanine or tryptophan at the end, this CDR3 is likely a read error. This chain joins TRBV7-2 and TRBJ2-7, with D uncertain. The CDR3 is 15 residues long. Germline-derived CDR1 and CDR2 are SGHTA and FQGNSA. V gave up 1 base and J gave up 0 bases, with 10 bases separating them. The CDR3 protein is CASSLDGGRSYEQYS. The CDR3 bases are TGTGCCAGCAGCTTAGACGGCGGACGCTCCTACGAGCAGTACTCC.

A word on this clonotype: A much larger clone differs from this one at a single base, so this may be a read error. The rearrangement joins TRBV7-7 to TRBJ2-2, with D perhaps matching TRBD2 (5 bases). CDR1 is SSHAT, CDR2 FNYEAQ, per germline (reference sequence). This CDR3 contains 13 residues. CDR3 bases: TGTGCTAGCAGCTTTCGTTCAGTCGGGGAGCTGTCTTTT. Residues: CASSFRSVGELSF.

With respect to this clonotype: The germline gene is not matched at one end of the junction; a read error may be the cause. The chain couples TRBV25-1 to TRBJ2-5; TRBD1 might be the D (6 bases). Germline-derived CDR1 and CDR2 are MGHDK and SYGVNS. This CDR3 comprises 15 residues. CDR3 bases: TGTGACAGCAGTGACAGGACTGTGGGGAAAGAGACCCAGTACTTC. Translated: CDSSDRTVGKETQYF.

Only a few counts were recorded for this clonotype. This chain connects TRBV10-3 to TRBJ2-6; unclear D gene. V lost 2 bases, J lost 10 bases, and 0 bases lay in between. The CDR3 totals 10 residues. The germline gives CDR1 ENHRY, CDR2 SYGVKD. The CDR3 sequence: CAISENVLTF. Here the CDR3 DNA reads TGTGCCATCAGTGAGAACGTCCTGACTTTC.

The J gene is TRBJ2-7, the V gene TRBV11-2; TRBD2 matches 7 bases. The CDR3 consists of 17 residues. The germline V gene encodes CDR1 SGHAT and CDR2 FQNNGV. V was clipped by 2 bases and J by 2 bases; unmatched bases: 12. CDR3 sequence: CASSLRVLRGKTYEQYF. DNA for the CDR3: TGTGCCAGCAGCTTAAGGGTTCTGCGGGGGAAAACCTACGAGCAGTACTTC.

The J gene is TRBJ2-2, the V gene TRBV9; D gene ambiguous. Germline lookup yields CDR1 SGDLS and CDR2 YYNGEE. The CDR3 loop spans 13 amino acids. The V end lost 2 bases, the J end lost 6 bases, and 8 bases lay between the germline ends. In DNA form, the CDR3 reads TGTGCCAGCAGCGTCGCCCCCTCCGGGGAGCTGTTTTTT. It codes for CASSVAPSGELFF. Complete variable domain (other parts from reference TRBV9 and TRBJ2-2): DSGVTQTPKHLITATGQRVTLRCSPRSGDLSVYWYQQSLDQGLQFLIQYYNGEERAKGNILERFSAQQFPDLHSELNLSSLELGDSALYFCASSVAPSGELFFGEGSRLTVL.

In regard to this clonotype: Given the absence of the conserved phenylalanine or tryptophan at the CDR3 end, a read error is likely. The chain recombines TRBV19 with TRBJ1-6, with 9 bases fitting TRBD1. The CDR3 totals 18 residues. Germline loops: CDR1 LNHDA, CDR2 SQIVND (reference sequence). V lost 5 bases, J lost 0 bases, and 8 bases stayed unmatched. For the CDR3, the DNA is TGTGCCAGTAGTGCCCGGACAGGGGCCAGCTCCTATAATTCACCCCTCCACTCT. As protein: CASSARTGASSYNSPLHS.